The subject of this entry is one T cell receptor beta chain. What it recognizes is unknown. These data belong to a study of blood T cells in healthy people across ages. For the second PCR, which ran for about 6 to 12 cycles, a sample-barcoded 5' primer and a J-beta primer mix were used. TCRdb processed the 5' RACE reads anew with MiXCR; each CDR3 protein has one entry. The sample consists of some 860,000 distinct CDR3 sequences, approximately 53% of them appearing once. V lost 1 base, J lost 6 bases, and 16 bases lay in between. This CDR3 comprises 15 residues. Per the germline V gene, CDR1 is SGHTA and CDR2 is FQGNSA. Whole-study findings and limits: Per million T cells, the diversity of TCR beta decreased roughly linearly as age advanced. The study found more naive CD4+ cells and higher diversity in long-lived than aged donors.

They isolated at least 7 million PBMCs from each sample. The specimen sequenced was blood. This clonotype was obtained from a man between 35 and 55 years old in good health. The rearrangement links TRBV7-2 to TRBJ2-7; the D gene is possibly TRBD1 (7 bases). The CDR3 loop reads CASSLVGGGVGEQYF. CDR3 coding DNA: TGTGCCAGCAGCTTAGTAGGGGGCGGGGTGGGCGAGCAGTACTTC.